The clone carrying this TCR beta chain was counted once. These data belong to a study of T cell changes during pregnancy in multiple sclerosis. The CDR3 covers 16 residues. V dropped 0 bases and J dropped 1 base, with 13 bases sitting between them. Germline lookup yields CDR1 MNHNY and CDR2 SVGAGI (reference sequence). The method was immunoSEQ multiplex PCR; TCRdb's version includes in-frame clones alone and lacks a portion of them. Of fewer than 50,000 clones listed, about 89% are singletons. The V gene is TRBV6-6, the J gene TRBJ2-7, with D tentatively TRBD2 (6 bases). The TCR originated in a female donor with multiple sclerosis, enrolled in a pregnancy study. The specimen was CD4+ T cells from peripheral blood mononuclear cells, collected in the first trimester of pregnancy. The CDR3 DNA is TGTGCCAGCAGTTACTCGGGGGGAGCTTCATCCTACGAGCAGTACTTC. Amino acid sequence: CASSYSGGASSYEQYF.